This T cell receptor beta chain was profiled in a study of OX40 agonist ivuxolimab in advanced cancers. Repertoires were generated with immunoSEQ multiplex PCR, while TCRdb's copy carries only in-frame clones and drops some. The repertoire consists of 70,000 or so clones, with roughly 90% occurring once and the leading ten covering about 11%. It was autoimmune disease history or systemic immunosuppression that excluded patients. V was pared by 5 bases and J by 8 bases, with 12 bases between. The germline gives CDR1 SNHLY, CDR2 FYNNEI. The length of the CDR3 is 12 residues. This chain joins TRBV2 and TRBJ1-1; possibly TRBD1 for D (5 bases). This material consisted of CD4+ or CD8+ T cells sorted from blood, taken in a trial of the OX40 agonist ivuxolimab. This sequence was found in an adult with an advanced solid tumor such as melanoma, head and neck, liver or kidney cancer. The chain's CDR3 is CASSWDLGEAFF. The DNA of the CDR3 is TGTGCCAGCAGTTGGGACCTCGGGGAAGCTTTCTTT. The variable domain in full, completed from reference TRBV2 and TRBJ1-1, reads EPEVTQTPSHQVTQMGQEVILRCVPISNHLYFYWYRQILGQKVEFLVSFYNNEISEKSEIFDDQFSVERPDGSNFTLKIRSTKLEDSAMYFCASSWDLGEAFFGQGTRLTVV.